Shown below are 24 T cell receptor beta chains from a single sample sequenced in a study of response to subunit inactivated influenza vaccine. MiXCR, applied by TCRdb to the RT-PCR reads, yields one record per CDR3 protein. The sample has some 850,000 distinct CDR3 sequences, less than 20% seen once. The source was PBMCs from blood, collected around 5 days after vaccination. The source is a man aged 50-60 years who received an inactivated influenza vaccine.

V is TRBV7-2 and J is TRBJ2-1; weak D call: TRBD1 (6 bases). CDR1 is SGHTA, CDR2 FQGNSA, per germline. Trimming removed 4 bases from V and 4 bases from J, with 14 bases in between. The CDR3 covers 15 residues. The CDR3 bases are TGTGCCAGCAGCTCCACCGGGACACCTTACAATGAGCAGTTCTTC. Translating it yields CASSSTGTPYNEQFF. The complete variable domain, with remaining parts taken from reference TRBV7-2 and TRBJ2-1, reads GAGVSQSPSNKVTEKGKDVELRCDPISGHTALYWYRQSLGQGLEFLIYFQGNSAPDKSGLPSDRFSAERTGGSVSTLTIQRTQQEDSAVYLCASSSTGTPYNEQFFGPGTRLTVL.

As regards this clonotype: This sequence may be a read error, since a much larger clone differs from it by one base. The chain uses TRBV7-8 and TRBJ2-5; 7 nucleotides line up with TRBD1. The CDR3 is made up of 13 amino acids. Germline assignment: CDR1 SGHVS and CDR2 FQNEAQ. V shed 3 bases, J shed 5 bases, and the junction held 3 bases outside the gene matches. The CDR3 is CASSLGQWETQYF. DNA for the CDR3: TGTGCCAGCAGCTTGGGACAGTGGGAGACCCAGTACTTC.

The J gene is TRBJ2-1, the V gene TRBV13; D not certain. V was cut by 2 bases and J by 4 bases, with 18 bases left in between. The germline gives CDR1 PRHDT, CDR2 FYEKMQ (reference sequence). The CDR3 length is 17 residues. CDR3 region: CASSLPHGRPTYNEQFF. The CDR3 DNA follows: TGTGCCAGCAGCTTACCCCATGGGCGACCGACTTACAATGAGCAGTTCTTC. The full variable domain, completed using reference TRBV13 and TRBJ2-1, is AAGVIQSPRHLIKEKRETATLKCYPIPRHDTVYWYQQGPGQDPQFLISFYEKMQSDKGSIPDRFSAQQFSDYHSELNMSSLELGDSALYFCASSLPHGRPTYNEQFFGPGTRLTVL.

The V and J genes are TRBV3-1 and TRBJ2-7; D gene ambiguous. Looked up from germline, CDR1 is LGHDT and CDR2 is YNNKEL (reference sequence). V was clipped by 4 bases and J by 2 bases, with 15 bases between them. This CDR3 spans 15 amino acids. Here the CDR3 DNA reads TGTGCCAGCAGCCCGACGCCTGTTTACACCTACGAGCAGTACTTC. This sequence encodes CASSPTPVYTYEQYF.

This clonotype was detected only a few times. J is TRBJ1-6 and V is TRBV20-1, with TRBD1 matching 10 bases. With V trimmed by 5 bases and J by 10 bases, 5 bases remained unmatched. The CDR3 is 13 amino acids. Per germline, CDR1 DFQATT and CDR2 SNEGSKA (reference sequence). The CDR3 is CSAPGQGGSPLHF. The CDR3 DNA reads TGCAGTGCTCCTGGACAGGGGGGATCACCCCTCCACTTT.

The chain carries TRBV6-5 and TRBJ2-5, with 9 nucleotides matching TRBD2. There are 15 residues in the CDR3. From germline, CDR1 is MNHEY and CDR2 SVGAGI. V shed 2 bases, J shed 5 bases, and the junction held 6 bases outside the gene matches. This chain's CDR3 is CASSYRPAGGETQYF. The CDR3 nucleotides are TGTGCCAGCAGTTACCGCCCTGCGGGAGGGGAGACCCAGTACTTC.

This CDR3 is CASSFGRGGEQFF. CDR3 DNA: TGTGCCAGCAGTTTCGGGCGAGGAGGTGAGCAGTTCTTC. The J gene is TRBJ2-1, the V gene TRBV28; possibly TRBD2 for D (5 bases). The CDR3 is made up of 13 amino acids. Germline values: CDR1 MDHEN, CDR2 SYDVKM. Trimming took 3 bases from V and 9 from J, leaving 12 bases between them.

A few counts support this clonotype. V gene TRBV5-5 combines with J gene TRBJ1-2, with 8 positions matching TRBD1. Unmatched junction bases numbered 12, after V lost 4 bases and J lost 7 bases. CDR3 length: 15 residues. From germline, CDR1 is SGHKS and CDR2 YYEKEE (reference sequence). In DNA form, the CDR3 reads TGTGCCAGCAGCCTTTCGACAGGGGAGGTATCTGGCTACACCTTC. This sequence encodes CASSLSTGEVSGYTF.

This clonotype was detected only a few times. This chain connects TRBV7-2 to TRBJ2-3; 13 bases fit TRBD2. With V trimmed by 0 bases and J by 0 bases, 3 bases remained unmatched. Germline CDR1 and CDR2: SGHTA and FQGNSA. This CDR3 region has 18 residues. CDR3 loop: CASSLAVLAGGSTDTQYF. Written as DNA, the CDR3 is TGTGCCAGCAGCTTAGCCGTACTAGCGGGGGGGAGCACAGATACGCAGTATTTT.

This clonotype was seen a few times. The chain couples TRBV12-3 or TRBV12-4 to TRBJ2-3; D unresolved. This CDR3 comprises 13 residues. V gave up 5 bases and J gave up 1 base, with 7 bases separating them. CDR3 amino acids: CASSELRTDTQYF. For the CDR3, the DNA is TGTGCCAGCAGTGAGCTACGCACAGATACGCAGTATTTT.

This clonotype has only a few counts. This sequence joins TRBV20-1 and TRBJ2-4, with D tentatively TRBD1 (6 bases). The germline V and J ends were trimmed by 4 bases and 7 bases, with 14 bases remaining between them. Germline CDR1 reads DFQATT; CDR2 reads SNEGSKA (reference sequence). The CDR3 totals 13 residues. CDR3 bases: TGCAGTGCTATACAGGGCCCTGGTAACATTCAGTACTTC. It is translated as CSAIQGPGNIQYF.

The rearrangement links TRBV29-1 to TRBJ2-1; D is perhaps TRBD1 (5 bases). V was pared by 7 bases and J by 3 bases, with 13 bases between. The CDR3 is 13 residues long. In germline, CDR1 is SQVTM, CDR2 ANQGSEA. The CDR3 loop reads CSGSGKDYNEQFF. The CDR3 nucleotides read TGCAGCGGATCAGGGAAGGACTACAATGAGCAGTTCTTC.

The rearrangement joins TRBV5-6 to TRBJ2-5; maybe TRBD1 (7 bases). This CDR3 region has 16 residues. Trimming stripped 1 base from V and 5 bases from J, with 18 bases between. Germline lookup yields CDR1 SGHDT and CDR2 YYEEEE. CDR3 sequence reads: CASSLWASSGGETQYF. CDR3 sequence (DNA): TGTGCCAGCAGCTTGTGGGCCTCCTCAGGGGGGGAGACCCAGTACTTC.

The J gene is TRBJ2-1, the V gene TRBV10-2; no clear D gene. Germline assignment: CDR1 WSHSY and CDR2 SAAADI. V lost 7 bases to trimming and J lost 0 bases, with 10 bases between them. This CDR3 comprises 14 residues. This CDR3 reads CASTPDRSYNEQFF. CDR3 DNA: TGCGCCAGCACACCGGATCGCTCCTACAATGAGCAGTTCTTC.

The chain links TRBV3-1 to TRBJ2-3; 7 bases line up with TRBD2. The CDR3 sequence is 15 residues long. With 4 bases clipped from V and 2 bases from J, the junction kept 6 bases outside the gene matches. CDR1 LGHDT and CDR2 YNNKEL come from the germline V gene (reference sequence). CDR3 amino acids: CASSPSGAFTDTQYF. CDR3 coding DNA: TGTGCCAGCAGCCCAAGCGGGGCTTTCACAGATACGCAGTATTTT.

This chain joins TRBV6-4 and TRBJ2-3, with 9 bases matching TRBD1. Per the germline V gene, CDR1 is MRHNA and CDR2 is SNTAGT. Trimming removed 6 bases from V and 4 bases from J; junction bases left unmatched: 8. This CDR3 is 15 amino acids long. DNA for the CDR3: TGTGCCAGCAGGCTCCCGAGACAGGGGGCAGATACGCAGTATTTT. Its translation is CASRLPRQGADTQYF.

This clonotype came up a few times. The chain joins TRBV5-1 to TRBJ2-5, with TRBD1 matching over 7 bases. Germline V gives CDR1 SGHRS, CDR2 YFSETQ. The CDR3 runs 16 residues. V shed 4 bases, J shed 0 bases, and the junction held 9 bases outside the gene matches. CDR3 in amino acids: CASSRNQQGYQETQYF. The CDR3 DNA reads TGCGCCAGCAGCCGAAATCAACAGGGGTACCAAGAGACCCAGTACTTC. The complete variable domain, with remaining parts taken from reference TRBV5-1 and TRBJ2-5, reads KAGVTQTPRYLIKTRGQQVTLSCSPISGHRSVSWYQQTPGQGLQFLFEYFSETQRNKGNFPGRFSGRQFSNSRSEMNVSTLELGDSALYLCASSRNQQGYQETQYFGPGTRLLVL.

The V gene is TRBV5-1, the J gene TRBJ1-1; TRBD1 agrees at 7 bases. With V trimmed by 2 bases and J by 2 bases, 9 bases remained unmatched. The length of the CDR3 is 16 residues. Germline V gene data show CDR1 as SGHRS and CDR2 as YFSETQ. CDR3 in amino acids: CASSLGQAPQNTEAFF. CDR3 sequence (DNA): TGCGCCAGCAGCTTAGGACAGGCCCCCCAAAACACTGAAGCTTTCTTT.

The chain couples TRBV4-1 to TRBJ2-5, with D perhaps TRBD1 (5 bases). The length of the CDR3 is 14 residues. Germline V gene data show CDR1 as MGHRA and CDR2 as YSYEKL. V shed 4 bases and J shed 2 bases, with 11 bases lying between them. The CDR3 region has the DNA TGCGCCAGCAGCCGCTTCAGGACACAAGAGACCCAGTACTTC. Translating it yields CASSRFRTQETQYF.

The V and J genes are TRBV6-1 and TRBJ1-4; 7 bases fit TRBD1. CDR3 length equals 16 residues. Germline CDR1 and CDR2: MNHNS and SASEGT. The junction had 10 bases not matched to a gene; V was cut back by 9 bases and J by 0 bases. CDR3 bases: TGTGCCAGTACGGGACAGTCACTTGCAACTAATGAAAAACTGTTTTTT. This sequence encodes CASTGQSLATNEKLFF.

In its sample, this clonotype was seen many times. CDR3 sequence reads: CASSPRTSGAYEQYF. In nucleotides, the CDR3 is TGTGCCAGCTCACCACGAACTAGCGGGGCTTACGAGCAGTACTTC. V is TRBV18 and J is TRBJ2-7, with 10 bases matching TRBD2. Germline V gene lookup returns CDR1 KGHSH and CDR2 LQKENI. The CDR3 length is 15 residues. J lost 4 bases, V lost 1 base, and 4 bases had no gene match.

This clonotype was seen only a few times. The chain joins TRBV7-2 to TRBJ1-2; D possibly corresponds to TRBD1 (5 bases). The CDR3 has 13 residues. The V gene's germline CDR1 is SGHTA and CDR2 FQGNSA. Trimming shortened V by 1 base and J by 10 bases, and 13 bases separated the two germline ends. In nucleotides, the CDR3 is TGTGCCAGCAGCTTAGAAGGGGTAGGAGACTACACCTTC. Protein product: CASSLEGVGDYTF.

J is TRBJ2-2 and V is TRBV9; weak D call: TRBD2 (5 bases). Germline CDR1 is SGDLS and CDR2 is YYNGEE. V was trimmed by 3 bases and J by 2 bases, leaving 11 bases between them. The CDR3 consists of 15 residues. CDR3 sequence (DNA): TGTGCCAGCAGCGCCCGGACTCTAAACACCGGGGAGCTGTTTTTT. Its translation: CASSARTLNTGELFF.

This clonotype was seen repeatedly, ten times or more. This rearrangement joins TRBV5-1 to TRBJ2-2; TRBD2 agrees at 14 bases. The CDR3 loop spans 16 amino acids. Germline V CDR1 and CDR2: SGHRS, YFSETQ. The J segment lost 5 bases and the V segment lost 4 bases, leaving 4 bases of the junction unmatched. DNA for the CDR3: TGCGCCAGCAGCGCGGGACTAGCGGGAGATACCGGGGAGCTGTTTTTT. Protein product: CASSAGLAGDTGELFF.